This TCR beta chain appears in the sequencing data of a study of blood T cell repertoires in COVID-19. Method: immunoSEQ multiplex PCR; TCRdb's copy keeps in-frame clones and lacks some. The data hold 300,000 to 400,000 clones, with around 83% observed a single time. Trimming stripped 2 bases from V and 2 bases from J, with 13 bases between. Germline CDR1 reads MNHEY; CDR2 reads SVGAGI. The CDR3 consists of 15 residues. This TCR was sampled from a man younger than 40 with active or convalescent COVID-19. Sequencing input: peripheral blood. The V and J genes are TRBV6-5 and TRBJ2-7; TRBD1 might be the D (6 bases). This chain's CDR3 is CASSYQTGIAYEQYF. CDR3 DNA: TGTGCCAGCAGTTACCAGACAGGAATTGCCTACGAGCAGTACTTC.